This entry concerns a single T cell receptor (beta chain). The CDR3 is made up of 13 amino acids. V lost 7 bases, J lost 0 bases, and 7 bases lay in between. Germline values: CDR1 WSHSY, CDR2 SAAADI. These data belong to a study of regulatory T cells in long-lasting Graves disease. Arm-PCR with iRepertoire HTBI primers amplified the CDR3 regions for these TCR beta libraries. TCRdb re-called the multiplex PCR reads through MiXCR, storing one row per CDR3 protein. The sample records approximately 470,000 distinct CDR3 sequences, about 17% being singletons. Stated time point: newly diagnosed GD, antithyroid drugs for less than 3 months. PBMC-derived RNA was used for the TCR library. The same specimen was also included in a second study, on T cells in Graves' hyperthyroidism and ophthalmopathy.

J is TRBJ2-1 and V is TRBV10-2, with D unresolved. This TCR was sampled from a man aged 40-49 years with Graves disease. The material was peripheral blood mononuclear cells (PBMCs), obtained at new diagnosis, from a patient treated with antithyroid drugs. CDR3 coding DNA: TGCGCCAGCAACCTGGACTCCTACAATGAGCAGTTCTTC. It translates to CASNLDSYNEQFF.